Below, 2 T cell receptor beta chains from the same sample are listed, as sequenced in a study of T cell repertoires in cytomegalovirus infection. TCRdb re-called the reads with MiXCR, one entry per CDR3 protein. The repertoire holds about 740,000 distinct CDR3 sequences, 35% to 40% seen once, with around 2.6% in the top ten. The sequenced sample was PBMCs. The receptors here all came from a human donor in good health (CMV status not recorded). Some clones in this sample may be carry-over from other donors' samples.

V and J are TRBV28 and TRBJ1-2; D remains ambiguous. CDR3 length: 14 amino acids. V lost 6 bases, J lost 7 bases, and 18 bases lay in between. Germline CDR1 and CDR2: MDHEN and SYDVKM. This chain's CDR3 is CASRPVVKAFGYTF. CDR3 coding DNA: TGTGCCAGCAGGCCCGTTGTGAAAGCTTTTGGCTACACCTTC.

This clonotype was detected only a few times. J is TRBJ2-5 and V is TRBV7-9; 8 nucleotides line up with TRBD2. This CDR3 region has 16 residues. The germline CDR1 and CDR2 sequences are SEHNR and FQNEAQ (reference sequence). Unmatched junction bases numbered 10, after V lost 5 bases and J lost 2 bases. The CDR3 nucleotides are TGTGCCAGCAGCCCCCGACTGCGCGGGGGGCAAGAGACCCAGTACTTC. Its translation: CASSPRLRGGQETQYF.